This TCR beta chain was captured by sequencing in a study of B cell selection in AIRE deficiency. Study-wide points: About a third of healthy-shared Treg sequences were found among patient Tconv cells. In TCRBV usage, CDR3 length and diversity, patient Tconv and Treg cells matched healthy donors. CDR3s were shorter in shared Treg sequences, reflecting few non-templated nucleotide insertions.

The sorted conventional CD4 T cells were gated as CD4+CD127+. Regarding this clone: Antigen specificity is unknown.

Libraries were prepared by immunoSEQ multiplex PCR; TCRdb keeps only in-frame clonotypes and omits some of them. The sample includes fewer than 30,000 clones, 95% to 97% of them seen just once. Trimming cost V 0 bases and J 7 bases, with 13 bases left between them. CDR1 and CDR2 (germline): GTSNPN, SVGIG (reference sequence). The CDR3 consists of 14 residues. The sample was conventional CD4+ T cells sorted from PBMCs. The receptor was derived from a human donor with AIRE deficiency. The V call is TRBV30, the J call TRBJ1-5; TRBD1 is a possible D gene (6 bases). CDR3: CAWSVEGVSQPQHF. The CDR3 region has the DNA TGTGCCTGGAGTGTAGAGGGGGTTAGCCAGCCCCAGCATTTT.